The 10 T cell receptor beta chains given below trace back to one sample, sequenced in a study of cytomegalovirus exposure and HLA in healthy donors. The PCR was carried out with 60 Vbeta primers and 13 Jbeta primers. Clones were read by immunoSEQ multiplex PCR, and TCRdb kept only the in-frame ones, dropping some. The table lists 30,000 to 40,000 clones, roughly 82% of them singletons. The sample taken for sequencing was PBMCs. The receptors here all came from a young woman in good health and CMV-seropositive.

This chain links TRBV7-9 with TRBJ1-5; 7 bases line up with TRBD1. Losses at the gene ends were 5 bases for V and 0 bases for J; bases not matched to a gene: 13. The germline CDR1 and CDR2 sequences are SEHNR and FQNEAQ (reference sequence). The length of the CDR3 is 18 residues. CDR3 DNA: TGTGCCAGCAGCCGAGGGACAGCCACAAGTTATAGCAATCAGCCCCAGCATTTT. As protein: CASSRGTATSYSNQPQHF.

The chain has TRBV30 and TRBJ1-1; 7 bases align to TRBD1. This CDR3 is built from 15 residues. Germline V gene lookup returns CDR1 GTSNPN and CDR2 SVGIG (reference sequence). J gave up 5 bases and V 7 bases, and 16 bases lay outside the gene matches. CDR3 sequence (DNA): TGTGCCTCCACACGGATTGCACAGGGGCAGACTGAAGCTTTCTTT. It translates to CASTRIAQGQTEAFF.

This CDR3 reads CASSGDRVNEQFF. In DNA form, the CDR3 reads TGTGCCAGCAGTGGGGACAGGGTTAATGAGCAGTTCTTC. The chain links TRBV6-6 to TRBJ2-1; TRBD1 matches 9 bases. The germline V gene has CDR1 MNHNY and CDR2 SVGAGI (reference sequence). CDR3 length: 13 residues. J was trimmed by 7 bases and V by 5 bases; bases with no gene match: 3.

The V call is TRBV15, the J call TRBJ1-1; the D gene is possibly TRBD1 (5 bases). The germline V gene has CDR1 LNHNV and CDR2 YYDKDF (reference sequence). This CDR3 region has 14 residues. Deletions cut 3 bases from V and 4 bases from J, with 12 bases between. The CDR3 reads CATSRGGVSTEAFF. The CDR3, as DNA: TGTGCCACCAGCAGGGGGGGAGTGAGCACTGAAGCTTTCTTT. Variable domain in full (rest from reference TRBV15 and TRBJ1-1): DAMVIQNPRYQVTQFGKPVTLSCSQTLNHNVMYWYQQKSSQAPKLLFHYYDKDFNNEADTPDNFQSRRPNTSFCFLDIRSPGLGDTAMYLCATSRGGVSTEAFFGQGTRLTVV.

The chain uses TRBV12-5 and TRBJ1-4, with a possible D match to TRBD1 (5 bases). CDR1 is LGHNT, CDR2 FRNRAP, per germline. The CDR3 has 14 amino acids. V was cut by 4 bases and J by 8 bases, with 14 bases left in between. The DNA for the CDR3 is TGTGCTAGTGGTTCGGGGGGGAGGGAGGAAAAACTGTTTTTT. Translated: CASGSGGREEKLFF.

The rearrangement joins TRBV7-2 to TRBJ2-3; no firm D call. V lost 1 base and J 4 bases, leaving 12 bases between the germline ends. The CDR3 covers 15 residues. The V gene's germline CDR1 is SGHTA and CDR2 FQGNSA. The CDR3 here is CASSLGGFSSDTQYF. CDR3 coding DNA: TGTGCCAGCAGCTTAGGCGGTTTCTCGTCAGATACGCAGTATTTT. Variable domain in full (rest from reference TRBV7-2 and TRBJ2-3): GAGVSQSPSNKVTEKGKDVELRCDPISGHTALYWYRQSLGQGLEFLIYFQGNSAPDKSGLPSDRFSAERTGGSVSTLTIQRTQQEDSAVYLCASSLGGFSSDTQYFGPGTRLTVL.

The chain has TRBV7-8 and TRBJ2-1; 10 nucleotides match TRBD1. Germline CDR1 reads SGHVS; CDR2 reads FQNEAQ. Germline trimming cut 3 bases from V and 3 bases from J; bases unmatched to any gene: 5. The length of the CDR3 is 16 residues. In DNA form, the CDR3 reads TGTGCCAGCAGCTTGGATCGGGACAGGGGCTACAATGAGCAGTTCTTC. Translation: CASSLDRDRGYNEQFF.

The rearrangement joins TRBV5-1 to TRBJ2-7, with TRBD1 matching 8 bases. The CDR3 runs 16 residues. Germline CDR1 reads SGHRS; CDR2 reads YFSETQ. V lost 4 bases and J lost 4; bases outside the gene matches: 13. The CDR3 DNA follows: TGCGCCAGCAGCAAACTCGGCGGGACAGGAACTTACGAGCAGTACTTC. It specifies CASSKLGGTGTYEQYF.

This clone was counted only a few times. The chain links TRBV5-4 to TRBJ2-3; possible D gene TRBD2, 6 bases. V was trimmed by 0 bases and J by 5 bases, leaving 13 bases between them. The CDR3 consists of 15 residues. Germline assignment: CDR1 SGHNT and CDR2 YYREEE (reference sequence). The CDR3 loop is CASSLASGDVDTQYF. CDR3 nucleotide sequence: TGTGCCAGCAGCTTGGCTTCGGGGGACGTAGATACGCAGTATTTT.

The table lists this clone with a few counts. In DNA, the CDR3 is TGTGCCAGCAGCGTGTCGACAGGGCTTGGCGAGCAGTACTTC. This encodes CASSVSTGLGEQYF. The chain employs TRBV9 and TRBJ2-7, with 7 bases identical to TRBD1. The J segment lost 6 bases and the V segment lost 2 bases, leaving 8 bases of the junction unmatched. In germline, CDR1 is SGDLS, CDR2 YYNGEE. The CDR3 runs to 14 residues.